A single sample is the source of the 15 T cell receptor beta chains below, sequenced in a study of shared clonotypes between healthy human individuals. Some clones are missing from TCRdb's copy, which holds only in-frame ones; the method was immunoSEQ multiplex PCR. The table lists more than 2,000,000 clones, approximately 93% of them singletons. The specimen sequenced was naive CD4+ T cells from PBMCs. Subset specified: CD45RA+ positively selected. These receptors originate from a man in his late teens or twenties in good health. Some clones in this sample may be carry-over from other donors' samples.

Only one count was recorded for this clone. V and J are TRBV2 and TRBJ2-1; tentative D call: TRBD1 (5 bases). The CDR3 covers 15 residues. V lost 2 bases and J 3 bases, leaving 11 bases between the germline ends. CDR1 SNHLY and CDR2 FYNNEI come from the germline V gene. The CDR3 region has the DNA TGTGCCAGCAGTGAAAGGGGCCAGGACTACAATGAGCAGTTCTTC. Its protein is CASSERGQDYNEQFF.

CDR3 residues: CASNTAIRTDTQYF. CDR3 DNA: TGTGCCAGCAACACAGCAATTCGCACAGATACGCAGTATTTT. The chain combines TRBV13 with TRBJ2-3; D is uncertain. The CDR3 is 14 amino acids. V was pared by 7 bases and J by 1 base, with 12 bases between. From germline, CDR1 is PRHDT and CDR2 FYEKMQ (reference sequence).

In the case of this clone: At the DNA level, this CDR3 is encoded by other sequences in the same sample as well. The chain recombines TRBV29-1 with TRBJ1-2; D is unclear. Trimming removed 4 bases from V and 2 bases from J, with 8 bases in between. This CDR3 is built from 12 residues. The V gene's germline CDR1 is SQVTM and CDR2 ANQGSEA. The CDR3 sequence: CSVARANYGYTF. CDR3 sequence (DNA): TGCAGCGTTGCGCGGGCCAACTATGGCTACACCTTC.

The chain combines TRBV5-6 with TRBJ2-5, with D possibly being TRBD1 (6 bases). CDR3 length: 13 residues. The germline V gene encodes CDR1 SGHDT and CDR2 YYEEEE. Trimming left V 4 bases short and J 5 bases short, with 12 bases between. In DNA form, the CDR3 reads TGTGCCAGCAGCCCATACAGGGTTGAGACCCAGTACTTC. It yields the protein CASSPYRVETQYF.

The J gene is TRBJ1-2, the V gene TRBV4-1; the D is unclear. Trimming left V 0 bases short and J 2 bases short, with 10 bases between. Germline V gene sequence: CDR1 MGHRA, CDR2 YSYEKL. CDR3 size: 15 residues. The CDR3 DNA reads as TGCGCCAGCAGCCAAGAAACCACGGTGAACTATGGCTACACCTTC. Its translation is CASSQETTVNYGYTF.

V usage is TRBV20-1 and J usage is TRBJ2-3; D possibly corresponds to TRBD1 (5 bases). This CDR3 region has 11 residues. The germline V gene has CDR1 DFQATT and CDR2 SNEGSKA (reference sequence). With 6 bases removed from V and 8 bases from J, the gap between germline ends came to 12 bases. In DNA form, the CDR3 reads TGCAGTGCGGGGCCCCTAGGTACGCAGTATTTT. Translating gives CSAGPLGTQYF.

This sequence joins TRBV19 and TRBJ1-5, with 9 bases lining up with TRBD1. Germline loops: CDR1 LNHDA, CDR2 SQIVND (reference sequence). The trim removed 4 bases at V and 7 bases at J, leaving 8 bases unmatched. CDR3 length: 15 residues. Here the CDR3 reads CASSRTGGAYQPQHF. CDR3 in DNA: TGTGCCAGTAGTAGAACAGGGGGCGCTTACCAGCCCCAGCATTTT. The whole variable domain, remainder taken from reference TRBV19 and TRBJ1-5, is DGGITQSPKYLFRKEGQNVTLSCEQNLNHDAMYWYRQDPGQGLRLIYYSQIVNDFQKGDIAEGYSVSREKKESFPLTVTSAQKNPTAFYLCASSRTGGAYQPQHFGDGTRLSIL.

The chain employs TRBV9 and TRBJ2-7; a weak D match, TRBD1 (5 bases). CDR3 size: 15 residues. Between the trimmed V and J ends, which lost 0 bases and 1 base, there was a span of 11 bases. CDR1 and CDR2 from the germline V gene are SGDLS and YYNGEE. The CDR3 spells CASSVGVTESYEQYF. CDR3 in DNA: TGTGCCAGCAGCGTAGGGGTGACAGAATCCTACGAGCAGTACTTC. The full variable domain, in which reference TRBV9 and TRBJ2-7 provide the parts outside the CDR3, is DSGVTQTPKHLITATGQRVTLRCSPRSGDLSVYWYQQSLDQGLQFLIQYYNGEERAKGNILERFSAQQFPDLHSELNLSSLELGDSALYFCASSVGVTESYEQYFGPGTRLTVT.

The count of this clone is one. The chain uses TRBV18 and TRBJ1-4, with D possibly TRBD1 on 5 matching bases. The CDR3 has 16 residues. Trimming left V 1 base short and J 3 bases short, with 12 bases between. Germline lookup yields CDR1 KGHSH and CDR2 LQKENI. The CDR3 spells CASSPQGPGANEKLFF. CDR3 DNA sequence: TGTGCCAGCTCACCACAGGGGCCGGGGGCTAATGAAAAACTGTTTTTT.

The chain combines TRBV11-2 with TRBJ2-5; 7 bases fit TRBD2. J lost 1 base, V lost 5 bases, and 4 bases had no gene match. Germline V gene lookup returns CDR1 SGHAT and CDR2 FQNNGV. The CDR3 runs 14 residues. The CDR3 coding sequence is TGTGCCAGCAGCCTACTAGCGCTCCAAGAGACCCAGTACTTC. Protein product: CASSLLALQETQYF. The whole variable domain, remainder taken from reference TRBV11-2 and TRBJ2-5, is EAGVAQSPRYKIIEKRQSVAFWCNPISGHATLYWYQQILGQGPKLLIQFQNNGVVDDSQLPKDRFSAERLKGVDSTLKIQPAKLEDSAVYLCASSLLALQETQYFGPGTRLLVL.

The chain has TRBV29-1 and TRBJ2-2; 7 positions agree with TRBD2. The CDR3 is 14 amino acids. Losses at the gene ends were 7 bases for V and 2 bases for J; bases not matched to a gene: 7. CDR1 SQVTM and CDR2 ANQGSEA come from the germline V gene. Here the CDR3 reads CSALRGVNTGELFF. In nucleotides, the CDR3 is TGCAGCGCCCTACGGGGGGTCAACACCGGGGAGCTGTTTTTT.

The chain has TRBV7-9 and TRBJ1-4; D remains unclear. There are 14 residues in the CDR3. Germline V CDR1 and CDR2: SEHNR, FQNEAQ (reference sequence). V was pared by 3 bases and J by 5 bases, with 10 bases between. As DNA, the CDR3 is TGTGCCAGCAGCTTGATAGGGATAAATGAAAAACTGTTTTTT. Protein product: CASSLIGINEKLFF.

CDR3 protein: CASSSPPSGLAGGEGTQYF. CDR3 DNA: TGTGCCAGCAGTTCACCCCCGTCCGGACTAGCGGGAGGGGAAGGGACCCAGTACTTC. The chain employs TRBV28 and TRBJ2-5; 15 bases are shared with TRBD2. Trimming cost V 4 bases and J 7 bases; bases outside gene matches: 16. There are 19 residues in the CDR3. Per germline, CDR1 MDHEN and CDR2 SYDVKM. The variable domain in full, completed from reference TRBV28 and TRBJ2-5, reads DVKVTQSSRYLVKRTGEKVFLECVQDMDHENMFWYRQDPGLGLRLIYFSYDVKMKEKGDIPEGYSVSREKKERFSLILESASTNQTSMYLCASSSPPSGLAGGEGTQYFGPGTRLLVL.

This sequence joins TRBV5-1 and TRBJ2-5, with 10 bases matching TRBD2. The J segment lost 3 bases and the V segment lost 6 bases, leaving 8 bases of the junction unmatched. This CDR3 spans 15 amino acids. Germline CDR1 and CDR2: SGHRS and YFSETQ. CDR3 loop: CASTLTGTSEETQYF. In DNA, the CDR3 is TGCGCCAGCACGCTAACCGGGACTAGCGAAGAGACCCAGTACTTC.

This chain joins TRBV7-2 and TRBJ2-1; 15 bases agree with TRBD2. The CDR3 extends over 17 amino acids. From germline, CDR1 is SGHTA and CDR2 FQGNSA. V gave up 7 bases and J gave up 2 bases; unmatched junction bases: 6. The CDR3 bases are TGTGCCAGCAAATCGGGACTAGCGGGAGGTACCTACAATGAGCAGTTCTTC. This gives the protein CASKSGLAGGTYNEQFF. Variable domain in full (rest from reference TRBV7-2 and TRBJ2-1): GAGVSQSPSNKVTEKGKDVELRCDPISGHTALYWYRQSLGQGLEFLIYFQGNSAPDKSGLPSDRFSAERTGGSVSTLTIQRTQQEDSAVYLCASKSGLAGGTYNEQFFGPGTRLTVL.